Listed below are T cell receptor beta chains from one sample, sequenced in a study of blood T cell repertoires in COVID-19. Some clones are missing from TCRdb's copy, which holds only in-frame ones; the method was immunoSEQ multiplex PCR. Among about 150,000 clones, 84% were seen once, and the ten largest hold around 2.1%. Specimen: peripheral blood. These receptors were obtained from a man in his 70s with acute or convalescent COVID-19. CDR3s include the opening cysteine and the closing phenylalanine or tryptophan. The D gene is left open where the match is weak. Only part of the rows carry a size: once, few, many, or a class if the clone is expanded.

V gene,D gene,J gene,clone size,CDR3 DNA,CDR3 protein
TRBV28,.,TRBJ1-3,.,TGTGCCAGCGGGTTTTACTCCTCAGGGGCGGAGGGAAACACCATATATTTT,CASGFYSSGAEGNTIYF
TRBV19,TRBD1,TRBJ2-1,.,TGTGCCAGTAGTACGGGACAGGGAATCAATGAGCAGTTCTTC,CASSTGQGINEQFF
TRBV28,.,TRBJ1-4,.,TGTGCCAGCAGTACCAGGGAAAGGGATGAAAAACTGTTTTTT,CASSTRERDEKLFF
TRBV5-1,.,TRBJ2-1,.,TGCGCCAGCAGCCCAAATCCTGCGGGGAATGAGCAGTTCTTC,CASSPNPAGNEQFF
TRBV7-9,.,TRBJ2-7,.,TGTGCCAGCAGCCCTCCGACAGTCACCTACGAGCAGTACTTC,CASSPPTVTYEQYF
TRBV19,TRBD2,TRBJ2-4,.,TGTGCCAGTAGGAATCTAGCGGGAGATGGAAACATTCAGTACTTC,CASRNLAGDGNIQYF
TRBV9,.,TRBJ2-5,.,TGTGCCAGCAGCGTAACTCCTAGCAGGGGCCAAGAGACCCAGTACTTC,CASSVTPSRGQETQYF
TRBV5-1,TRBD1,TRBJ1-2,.,TGCGCCAGCAGCCCCATACAGGGGAATGGCTACACCTTC,CASSPIQGNGYTF
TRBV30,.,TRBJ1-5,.,TGTGCCTGGAGTATTTCTCGGTTTGGAGGCACCAATAGCAATCAGCCCCAGCATTTT,CAWSISRFGGTNSNQPQHF
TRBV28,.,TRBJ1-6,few,TGTGCCAGCAGTTCGCCGGGGCAGGGTGCGGGATCACCCCTCCACTTT,CASSSPGQGAGSPLHF
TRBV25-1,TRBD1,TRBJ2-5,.,TGTGCCAGCAGCGGCCGACAGGGCTATGAGACCCAGTACTTC,CASSGRQGYETQYF
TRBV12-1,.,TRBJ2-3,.,TGTGCCAGCAGCTTTGTCTGCCAGATAAACACAGATACGCAGTATTTT,CASSFVCQINTDTQYF
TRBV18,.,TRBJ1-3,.,TGTGCCAGCTCACCACCCGGAGCCGGGAACACCATATATTTT,CASSPPGAGNTIYF
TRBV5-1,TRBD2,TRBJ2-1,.,TGCGCCAGCAGCTCACCGCAGGGAGGGGCTAGCGGGGGGGCCCGCGAGCAGTTCTTC,CASSSPQGGASGGAREQFF
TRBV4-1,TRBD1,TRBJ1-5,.,TGCGCCAGCAGCCAAGGGACAGGGGGCAATCAGCCCCAGCATTTT,CASSQGTGGNQPQHF
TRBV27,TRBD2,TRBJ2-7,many,TGTGCCAGCAGTTTTAAGGCGGGAGGTTCCTACGAGCAGTACTTC,CASSFKAGGSYEQYF
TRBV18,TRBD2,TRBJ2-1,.,TGTGCCAGCTCAACAGGACTAGCGGGAGGCGATGAGCAGTTCTTC,CASSTGLAGGDEQFF
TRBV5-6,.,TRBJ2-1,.,TGTGCCAGCAGACATGGCCTCAACTCCTACAATGAGCAGTTCTTC,CASRHGLNSYNEQFF
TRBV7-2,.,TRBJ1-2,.,TGTGCCAGCAGCTTAGCCAAGGGGGTCAACGTCTATGGCTACACCTTC,CASSLAKGVNVYGYTF
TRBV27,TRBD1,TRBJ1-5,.,TGTGCCAGCAGTTCGGAGGGGGCCCCTAGGCAGCCCCAGCATTTT,CASSSEGAPRQPQHF
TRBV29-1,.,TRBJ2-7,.,TGCAGCGCCCAAAGCGGAGGGGGCCCCTACGAGCAGTACTTC,CSAQSGGGPYEQYF
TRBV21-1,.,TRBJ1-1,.,TGTGCCAGCAGCAACGGAACAGGCTTAAACACTGAAGCTTTCTTT,CASSNGTGLNTEAFF
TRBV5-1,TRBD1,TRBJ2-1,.,TGCGCCAGCAGCTTAGGAGCCAGGGGGACCTACAATGAGCAGTTCTTC,CASSLGARGTYNEQFF
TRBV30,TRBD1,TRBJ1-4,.,TGTGCCTGGAGTACGGGACAGACAAATGAAAAACTGTTTTTT,CAWSTGQTNEKLFF
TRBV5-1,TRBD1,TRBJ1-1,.,TGCGCCAGCAGCCCGCTAGGGGGCACCGGCATTGAAGCTTTCTTT,CASSPLGGTGIEAFF
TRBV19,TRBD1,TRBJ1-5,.,TGTGCCAGTAGTGTAGGGGGCAGGCAGCCCCAGCATTTT,CASSVGGRQPQHF
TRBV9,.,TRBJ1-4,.,TGTGCCAGCAGCCCTACGACAGGTCCGGATGAAAAACTGTTTTTT,CASSPTTGPDEKLFF
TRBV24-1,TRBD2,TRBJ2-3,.,TGTGCCACCAGTGATTTGCCATCGACTAGCGGGAGTTCAGATACGCAGTATTTT,CATSDLPSTSGSSDTQYF
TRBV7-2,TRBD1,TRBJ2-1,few,TGTGCCAGCAGCCCCTGGGCGGGACAGGGGGCCGATGAGCAGTTCTTC,CASSPWAGQGADEQFF
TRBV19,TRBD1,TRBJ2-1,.,TGTGCCAGTAGTAGGCGGGACAGGGTCCAAAATGAGCAGTTCTTC,CASSRRDRVQNEQFF
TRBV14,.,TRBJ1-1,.,TGTGCCAGCAGCCAAGAGATGGGCTACACTGAAGCTTTCTTT,CASSQEMGYTEAFF
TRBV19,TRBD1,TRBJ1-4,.,TGTGCCAGTACCCCTTGGACAGGGGGCATCGGAATCCTGTTTTTT,CASTPWTGGIGILFF
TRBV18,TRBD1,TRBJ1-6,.,TGTGCCAGCTCACCAAGGACAGGGCGAACCACGGATTCACCCCTCCACTTT,CASSPRTGRTTDSPLHF
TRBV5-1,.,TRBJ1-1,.,TGCGCCAGCAGCTACCAGAACATGAACACTGAAGCTTTCTTT,CASSYQNMNTEAFF
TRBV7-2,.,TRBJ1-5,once,TGTGCCAGCAGCTTAAGCTGGGGCGATCAGCCCCAGCATTTT,CASSLSWGDQPQHF
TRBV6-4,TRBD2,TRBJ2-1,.,TGTGCCAGCAGTGACCGCGGACTAGGGGTCGGAAATGAGCAGTTCTTC,CASSDRGLGVGNEQFF
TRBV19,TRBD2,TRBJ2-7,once,TGTGCCAGTAGCACTCACTTAGGACTAGCGACCGAGCAGTACTTC,CASSTHLGLATEQYF
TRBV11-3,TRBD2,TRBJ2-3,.,TGTGCCAGCAGCTTAGGCCGGGGACTAGCGGGAGGAGATACGCAGTATTTT,CASSLGRGLAGGDTQYF
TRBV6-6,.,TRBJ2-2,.,TGTGCCAGCAGTCGGAAAAACCCCCGGGGTACGAACACCGGGGAGCTGTTTTTT,CASSRKNPRGTNTGELFF
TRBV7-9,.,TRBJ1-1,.,TGTGCCAGCAGCTTTATACGGGGGGCAGGAGACACTGAAGCTTTCTTT,CASSFIRGAGDTEAFF
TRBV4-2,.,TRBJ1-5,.,TGTGCCAGCAGCCAAGGGCGAAGCGGGGTGGGTCAGCCCCAGCATTTT,CASSQGRSGVGQPQHF
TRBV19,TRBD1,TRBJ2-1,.,TGTGCCAGTAGTCGCCACCGGGACAGGGCTGAGGGTGAGCAGTTCTTC,CASSRHRDRAEGEQFF
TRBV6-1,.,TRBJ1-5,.,TGTGCCAGCAGTGAAATACAGATTAGCAATCAGCCCCAGCATTTT,CASSEIQISNQPQHF
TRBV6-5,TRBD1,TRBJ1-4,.,TGTGCCAGCAGTAGGACAGGGGTCAATGAAAAACTGTTTTTT,CASSRTGVNEKLFF
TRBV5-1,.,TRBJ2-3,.,TGCGCCAGCAGCTTGGCTGGGGAGACGCAGTATTTT,CASSLAGETQYF
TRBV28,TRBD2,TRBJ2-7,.,TGTGCCAGCAGTTTTTCTAGCGGGAGGTCCGGGCAGTACTTC,CASSFSSGRSGQYF
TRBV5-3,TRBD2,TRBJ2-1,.,TGTGCCAGAAGCGTACTACCGGGACTAGCGGAAAAGGGAACCTACAATGAGCAGTTCTTC,CARSVLPGLAEKGTYNEQFF
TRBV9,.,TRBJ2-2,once,TGTGCCAGCAGCGTAGGTCTGCGGGAAAACACCGGGGAGCTGTTTTTT,CASSVGLRENTGELFF
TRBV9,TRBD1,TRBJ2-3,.,TGTGCCAGCAGCCCCACTCACAGGGGCTACACAGATACGCAGTATTTT,CASSPTHRGYTDTQYF
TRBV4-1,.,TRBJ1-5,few,TGCGCCAGCAGCCCATTGGGCCAGATTAATCAGCCCCAGCATTTT,CASSPLGQINQPQHF
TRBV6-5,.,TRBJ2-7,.,TGTGCCAGCAGGGTTAACAGAGCCTACGAGCAGTACTTC,CASRVNRAYEQYF
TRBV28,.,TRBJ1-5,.,TGTGCCAGCACCCCCCGGGAGGGGCTACGAAATCAGCCCCAGCATTTT,CASTPREGLRNQPQHF
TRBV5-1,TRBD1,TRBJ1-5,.,TGCGCCAGCAGCCCGGGGACAGGGGTGGGGGATCAGCCCCAGCATTTT,CASSPGTGVGDQPQHF
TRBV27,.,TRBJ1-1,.,TGTGCCAGCAGTTTGACGGGTAGGACTGAAGCTTTCTTT,CASSLTGRTEAFF
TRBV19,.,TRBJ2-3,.,TGTGCCAGTAGTATAGGACTACCCCCCTTAGATACGCAGTATTTT,CASSIGLPPLDTQYF
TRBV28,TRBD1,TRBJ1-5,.,TGTGCCAGCAGCATACAGGGGGCGGCCCAGCCCCAGCATTTT,CASSIQGAAQPQHF
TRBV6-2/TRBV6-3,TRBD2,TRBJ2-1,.,TGTGCCAGCAGTTATGCTAGCGGGATAATTTCTGAGCAGTTCTTC,CASSYASGIISEQFF
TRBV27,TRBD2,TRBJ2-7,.,TGTGCCAGCAGTTCGTTAGCGGGGGATCGGGAGCAGTACTTC,CASSSLAGDREQYF